This T cell receptor beta chain was profiled in a study of T cell changes during pregnancy in multiple sclerosis. Using immunoSEQ multiplex PCR, the repertoire was profiled, and TCRdb retains in-frame clones only, with some absent. Of some 87,000 clones in the sample, around 94% were seen once. Germline CDR1 reads MDHEN; CDR2 reads SYDVKM. This CDR3 is 16 amino acids long. Trimming cost V 3 bases and J 5 bases; bases outside gene matches: 9. V usage is TRBV28 and J usage is TRBJ2-3; 9 bases line up with TRBD1. The sequence was collected from a female donor with multiple sclerosis, enrolled in a pregnancy study. Sequencing was performed on peripheral blood, taken in the first trimester of pregnancy. The CDR3 region has the DNA TGTGCCAGCAGTTTTCTGGGGACAGGGAATGGAGATACGCAGTATTTT. Its translation: CASSFLGTGNGDTQYF. Looking up the rest from reference TRBV28 and TRBJ2-3 gives the full variable domain: DVKVTQSSRYLVKRTGEKVFLECVQDMDHENMFWYRQDPGLGLRLIYFSYDVKMKEKGDIPEGYSVSREKKERFSLILESASTNQTSMYLCASSFLGTGNGDTQYFGPGTRLTVL.